The 18 T cell receptor beta chains listed next were all sequenced from one sample in a study of blood T cell repertoires in COVID-19. The table came from immunoSEQ multiplex PCR; TCRdb's copy has only in-frame clones and leaves some out. The repertoire holds around 300,000 clones, with 85% as singletons. The sequenced material came from PBMCs or T cells enriched from blood (not recorded which). All receptors derive from a woman aged 50 to 60 who had recovered from COVID-19.

The table lists this clone with a few counts. CDR3 DNA: TGTGCCACCAACAGGGGTGAGGGCAATCAGCCCCAGCATTTT. It is translated as CATNRGEGNQPQHF. V usage is TRBV19 and J usage is TRBJ1-5, with 7 bases lining up with TRBD1. Losses at the gene ends were 10 bases for V and 2 bases for J; bases not matched to a gene: 8. Germline V gene data show CDR1 as LNHDA and CDR2 as SQIVND (reference sequence). This CDR3 has 14 residues. Looking up the rest from reference TRBV19 and TRBJ1-5 gives the full variable domain: DGGITQSPKYLFRKEGQNVTLSCEQNLNHDAMYWYRQDPGQGLRLIYYSQIVNDFQKGDIAEGYSVSREKKESFPLTVTSAQKNPTAFYLCATNRGEGNQPQHFGDGTRLSIL.

The V and J genes are TRBV4-1 and TRBJ2-7; possibly TRBD2 for D (5 bases). V was clipped by 1 base and J by 5 bases, with 15 bases between them. The germline gives CDR1 MGHRA, CDR2 YSYEKL. CDR3 length: 15 amino acids. CDR3 sequence (DNA): TGCGCCAGCAGCCAAGTACACGATGGGCGGGACGAGCAGTACTTC. Its protein is CASSQVHDGRDEQYF.

Concerning this clone itself: Additional DNA sequences in this sample encode the identical CDR3. The rearrangement uses TRBV19 and TRBJ2-2; 7 nucleotides match TRBD2. The CDR3 runs to 14 residues. Trimming at V came to 3 bases and at J to 4 bases, leaving 2 bases not matched to a gene. The germline V gene has CDR1 LNHDA and CDR2 SQIVND (reference sequence). CDR3 in DNA: TGTGCCAGTAGTATCTCGGGGGGCACCGGGGAGCTGTTTTTT. This encodes CASSISGGTGELFF.

This CDR3 reads CASSQTSGRARPSEQYF. The CDR3 bases are TGCGCCAGCAGTCAGACTAGCGGGAGGGCCAGGCCTTCCGAGCAGTACTTC. J is TRBJ2-7 and V is TRBV10-2; 14 positions agree with TRBD2. Trimming took 5 bases from V and 6 from J; bases not matched to a gene: 12. Germline V CDR1 and CDR2: WSHSY, SAAADI. The CDR3 is made up of 17 amino acids.

J is TRBJ2-5 and V is TRBV24-1; 9 nucleotides align to TRBD1. V dropped 3 bases and J dropped 4; count of bases not matched to a gene: 5. The CDR3 has 15 residues. The germline CDR1 and CDR2 sequences are KGHDR and SFDVKD. The CDR3 loop is CATSDEGQGSETQYF. The CDR3 DNA reads TGTGCCACCAGTGATGAGGGACAGGGTTCAGAGACCCAGTACTTC.

The CDR3 sequence is CASSPTGVQIYEQYF. CDR3 DNA: TGTGCCAGCAGTCCTACAGGGGTTCAGATCTACGAGCAGTACTTC. The rearrangement uses TRBV28 and TRBJ2-7, with 7 bases aligning to TRBD1. J gave up 3 bases and V 5 bases, and 10 bases lay outside the gene matches. The CDR3 covers 15 residues. Germline CDR1 and CDR2: MDHEN and SYDVKM. The full variable domain, with the rest looked up from reference TRBV28 and TRBJ2-7, is DVKVTQSSRYLVKRTGEKVFLECVQDMDHENMFWYRQDPGLGLRLIYFSYDVKMKEKGDIPEGYSVSREKKERFSLILESASTNQTSMYLCASSPTGVQIYEQYFGPGTRLTVT.

This chain connects TRBV28 to TRBJ1-1; tentative D call: TRBD1 (5 bases). V gave up 6 bases and J gave up 2 bases, with 16 bases separating them. Germline V gene lookup returns CDR1 MDHEN and CDR2 SYDVKM. The CDR3 is 15 residues long. In DNA form, the CDR3 reads TGTGCCAGCAGAGACAGAGTTCAGCCTAACACTGAAGCTTTCTTT. The encoded protein is CASRDRVQPNTEAFF.

The chain employs TRBV14 and TRBJ2-7, with 8 bases lining up with TRBD2. Germline CDR1 SGHDN, CDR2 FVKESK. The V and J ends lost 6 bases and 3 bases, in that order; junction bases with no gene match: 10. The CDR3 is 15 residues long. In DNA, the CDR3 is TGTGCCAGCAGGGGAAGCGGGAGCGGTAGCTACGAGCAGTACTTC. Protein: CASRGSGSGSYEQYF. The whole variable domain, remainder taken from reference TRBV14 and TRBJ2-7, is EAGVTQFPSHSVIEKGQTVTLRCDPISGHDNLYWYRRVMGKEIKFLLHFVKESKQDESGMPNNRFLAERTGGTYSTLKVQPAELEDSGVYFCASRGSGSGSYEQYFGPGTRLTVT.

This chain joins TRBV7-8 and TRBJ2-3, with TRBD2 as a possible D gene (5 bases). V gave up 7 bases and J gave up 1 base, with 12 bases separating them. Germline values: CDR1 SGHVS, CDR2 FQNEAQ. This CDR3 spans 14 amino acids. The CDR3 DNA reads TGTGCCAGCACCCGGACTTCTGGCACAGATACGCAGTATTTT. Translating gives CASTRTSGTDTQYF.

The rearrangement joins TRBV28 to TRBJ2-3; possible D gene TRBD2, 5 bases. This CDR3 is built from 14 residues. The germline V and J ends were trimmed by 6 bases and 5 bases, with 15 bases remaining between them. Germline V gene data show CDR1 as MDHEN and CDR2 as SYDVKM. CDR3 amino acids: CASRRTGSRDTQYF. Here the CDR3 DNA reads TGTGCCAGCAGACGGACGGGATCGAGAGATACGCAGTATTTT.

The chain carries TRBV7-8 and TRBJ2-3; D call uncertain. The CDR3 spans 14 residues. Looked up from germline, CDR1 is SGHVS and CDR2 is FQNEAQ. With 0 bases removed from V and 4 bases from J, the gap between germline ends came to 8 bases. Written as DNA, the CDR3 is TGTGCCAGCAGCTTAGCTGTCTTTTCAGATACGCAGTATTTT. It specifies CASSLAVFSDTQYF.

The J gene is TRBJ1-5, the V gene TRBV28; 7 nucleotides agree with TRBD1. J lost 6 bases, V lost 4 bases, and 3 bases had no gene match. The V gene's germline CDR1 is MDHEN and CDR2 SYDVKM. CDR3 size: 13 residues. The CDR3 DNA follows: TGTGCCAGCAGTTCGACAGGGTTTCAGCCCCAGCATTTT. Translated, it gives CASSSTGFQPQHF.

This chain uses TRBV5-1 with TRBJ1-2; TRBD1 matches 7 bases. This CDR3 comprises 14 residues. Losses at the gene ends were 3 bases for V and 2 bases for J; bases not matched to a gene: 4. CDR1 is SGHRS, CDR2 YFSETQ, per germline. CDR3 region: CASSSQGQNYGYTF. In DNA form, the CDR3 reads TGCGCCAGCAGCTCTCAGGGACAGAACTATGGCTACACCTTC.

The chain employs TRBV9 and TRBJ1-2; 7 nucleotides agree with TRBD1. Germline CDR1 reads SGDLS; CDR2 reads YYNGEE. There are 17 residues in the CDR3. The trim removed 3 bases at V and 6 bases at J, leaving 17 bases unmatched. The CDR3 reads CASSARSRVQGVDGYTF. In DNA form, the CDR3 reads TGTGCCAGCAGCGCGAGATCCCGAGTGCAGGGGGTAGATGGCTACACCTTC.

The rearrangement joins TRBV11-2 to TRBJ1-1, with 8 bases aligning to TRBD1. Germline-derived CDR1 and CDR2 are SGHAT and FQNNGV. This CDR3 comprises 16 residues. V was clipped by 5 bases and J by 2 bases; unmatched bases: 10. The CDR3 nucleotides are TGTGCCAGCAGCCAGGGGAACAGGGGGTTAAACACTGAAGCTTTCTTT. It translates to CASSQGNRGLNTEAFF.

The chain carries TRBV7-9 and TRBJ2-5; 8 bases agree with TRBD1. V dropped 5 bases and J dropped 2; count of bases not matched to a gene: 4. Germline CDR1 is SEHNR and CDR2 is FQNEAQ (reference sequence). There are 14 residues in the CDR3. The CDR3 DNA reads as TGTGCCAGCAGCACGGGACAGGTTCAAGAGACCCAGTACTTC. It codes for CASSTGQVQETQYF.

The chain couples TRBV7-3 to TRBJ2-1; 11 bases fit TRBD2. The V and J ends lost 4 bases and 7 bases, in that order; junction bases with no gene match: 12. CDR1 SGHTA and CDR2 FQGTGA come from the germline V gene. The CDR3 has 17 amino acids. The CDR3 spells CASSSRLAGGPSNEQFF. The CDR3, as DNA: TGTGCCAGCAGCTCTAGATTAGCGGGGGGGCCTTCAAATGAGCAGTTCTTC.

V gene TRBV28 combines with J gene TRBJ1-6; TRBD1 agrees at 7 bases. This CDR3 contains 14 residues. Germline trimming cut 3 bases from V and 6 bases from J; bases unmatched to any gene: 2. Germline CDR1 and CDR2: MDHEN and SYDVKM. The CDR3 spells CASSFGDSNSPLHF. CDR3 in DNA: TGTGCCAGCAGTTTTGGGGACAGTAATTCACCCCTCCACTTT. Variable domain in full (rest from reference TRBV28 and TRBJ1-6): DVKVTQSSRYLVKRTGEKVFLECVQDMDHENMFWYRQDPGLGLRLIYFSYDVKMKEKGDIPEGYSVSREKKERFSLILESASTNQTSMYLCASSFGDSNSPLHFGNGTRLTVT.